This entry describes one T cell receptor beta chain. TCRdb keeps only in-frame clones here, not all; method: immunoSEQ multiplex PCR. The sample lists roughly 64,000 clones; approximately 98% were seen once. This sample is drawn from a study of Tregs in tolerant kidney transplant recipients. V was clipped by 4 bases and J by 4 bases; unmatched bases: 16. The CDR3 consists of 17 residues. Germline V gene data show CDR1 as SGHTA and CDR2 as FQGNSA. The genes are TRBV7-2 and TRBJ2-7, with 7 bases identical to TRBD2. The TCR sequence derives from a human donor who received a combined kidney and bone marrow transplant. Sequenced material: Tregs from blood, taken before the transplant. The CDR3 loop is CASSSRGNWRERYEQYF. In DNA form, the CDR3 reads TGTGCCAGCAGCTCCCGAGGCAATTGGCGGGAGAGGTACGAGCAGTACTTC.